This T cell receptor beta chain was observed in a study of blood T cell repertoires in COVID-19. This clone was picked up a small number of times. Germline CDR1 LNHDA, CDR2 SQIVND (reference sequence). This CDR3 comprises 13 residues. Trimming stripped 5 bases from V and 8 bases from J, with 15 bases between. How the authors handled the data: Counts of nucleated cells, estimated from reference gene primer amplification, were obtained. Data came from immunoSEQ multiplex PCR; TCRdb stores just in-frame clones and leaves some out. The V and J calls and the clone size are those of that table, but D and trimming were determined from the DNA. The repertoire has under 90,000 clones, around 88% of them found once; the top ten carry 5% to 6%.

This TCR came from a man between 60 and 70 years old with acute or convalescent COVID-19. The sample comprised peripheral blood. The chain combines TRBV19 with TRBJ1-1, with D hard to call. DNA for the CDR3: TGTGCCAGTAGTTATGAGGGCGCGGCAGAAGCTTTCTTT. Protein: CASSYEGAAEAFF.